This T cell receptor (beta chain) was identified in a study of blood T cell repertoires in COVID-19. Looking at the study overall: Both acute and convalescent COVID-19 samples were obtained from the United States, Italy and Spain. T cells, B-cell-depleted T cells, or PBMCs supplied cDNA or gDNA.

This CDR3 has 14 amino acids. Germline V gene data show CDR1 as MDHEN and CDR2 as SYDVKM. V was pared by 5 bases and J by 4 bases, with 15 bases between. Source study methods: How many nucleated cells were present was estimated from reference gene primer amplification. This table comes from immunoSEQ multiplex PCR, and its TCRdb copy is limited to in-frame clones, with some not included. V and J calls and clone size are as listed in that table; D and trimming were resolved from the DNA. This sample has some 100,000 clones, with nearly 90% found just once. The specimen sequenced was peripheral blood. The TCR originated in a woman aged 80 or over with active COVID-19. This chain links TRBV28 with TRBJ2-7, with a tentative D call TRBD2 (5 bases). The CDR3 DNA reads TGTGCCAGCAGTCGTACCTGGAGGACTTACGAGCAGTACTTC. It translates to CASSRTWRTYEQYF.